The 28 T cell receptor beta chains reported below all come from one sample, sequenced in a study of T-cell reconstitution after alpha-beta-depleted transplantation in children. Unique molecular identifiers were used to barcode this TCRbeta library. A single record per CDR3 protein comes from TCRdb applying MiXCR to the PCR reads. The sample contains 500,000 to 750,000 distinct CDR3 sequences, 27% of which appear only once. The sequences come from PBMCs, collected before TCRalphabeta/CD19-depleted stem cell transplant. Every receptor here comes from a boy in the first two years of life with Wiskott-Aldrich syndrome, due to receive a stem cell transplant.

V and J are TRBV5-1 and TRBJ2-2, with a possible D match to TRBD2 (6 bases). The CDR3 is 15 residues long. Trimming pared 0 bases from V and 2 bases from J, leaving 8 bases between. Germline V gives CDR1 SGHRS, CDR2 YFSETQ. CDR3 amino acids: CASSLGDLNTGELFF. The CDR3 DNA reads TGCGCCAGCAGCTTGGGGGACTTAAACACCGGGGAGCTGTTTTTT.

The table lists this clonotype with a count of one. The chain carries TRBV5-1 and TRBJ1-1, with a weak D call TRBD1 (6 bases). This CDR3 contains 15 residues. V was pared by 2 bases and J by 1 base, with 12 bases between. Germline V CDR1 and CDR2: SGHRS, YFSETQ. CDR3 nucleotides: TGCGCCAGCAGCTTTGTGGGGGGCGGGAACACTGAAGCTTTCTTT. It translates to CASSFVGGGNTEAFF.

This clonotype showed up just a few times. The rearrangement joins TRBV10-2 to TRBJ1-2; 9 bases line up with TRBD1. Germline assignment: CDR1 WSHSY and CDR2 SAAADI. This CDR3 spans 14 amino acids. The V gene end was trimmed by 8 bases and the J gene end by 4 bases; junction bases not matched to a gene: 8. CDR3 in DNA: TGCGCCAGCGCGGTACAGGGGGCAGGCTATGGCTACACCTTC. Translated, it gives CASAVQGAGYGYTF.

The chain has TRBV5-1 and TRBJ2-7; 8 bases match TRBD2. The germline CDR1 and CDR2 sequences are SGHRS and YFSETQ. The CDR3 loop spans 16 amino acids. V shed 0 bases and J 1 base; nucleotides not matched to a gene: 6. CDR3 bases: TGCGCCAGCAGCTTGGCATTTAGCGGGAAGTCCTACGAGCAGTACTTC. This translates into CASSLAFSGKSYEQYF.

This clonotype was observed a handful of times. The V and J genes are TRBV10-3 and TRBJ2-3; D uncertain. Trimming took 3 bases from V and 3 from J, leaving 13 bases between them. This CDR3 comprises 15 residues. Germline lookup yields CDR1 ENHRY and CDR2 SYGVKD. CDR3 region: CAISDRMRATDTQYF. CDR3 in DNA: TGTGCCATCAGTGACCGGATGCGCGCAACAGATACGCAGTATTTT.

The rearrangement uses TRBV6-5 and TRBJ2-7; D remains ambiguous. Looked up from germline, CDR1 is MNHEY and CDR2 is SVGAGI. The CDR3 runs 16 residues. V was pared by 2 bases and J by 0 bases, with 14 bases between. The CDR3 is CASSYGGVGSSYEQYF. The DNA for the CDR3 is TGTGCCAGCAGTTACGGTGGCGTAGGATCCTCCTACGAGCAGTACTTC.

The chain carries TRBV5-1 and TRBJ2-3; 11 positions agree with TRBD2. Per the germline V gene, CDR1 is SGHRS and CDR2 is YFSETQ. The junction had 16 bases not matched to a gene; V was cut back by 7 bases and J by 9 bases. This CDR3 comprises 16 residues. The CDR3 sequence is CASGSRLLAGDDTQYF. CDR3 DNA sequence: TGCGCCAGCGGATCTCGACTACTAGCGGGAGACGACACGCAGTATTTT.

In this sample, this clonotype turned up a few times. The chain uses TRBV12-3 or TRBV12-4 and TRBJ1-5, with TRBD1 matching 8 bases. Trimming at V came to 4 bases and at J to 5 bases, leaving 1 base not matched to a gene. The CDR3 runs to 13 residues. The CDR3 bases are TGTGCCAGCAGTTCGGACAGGGATCAGCCCCAGCATTTT. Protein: CASSSDRDQPQHF.

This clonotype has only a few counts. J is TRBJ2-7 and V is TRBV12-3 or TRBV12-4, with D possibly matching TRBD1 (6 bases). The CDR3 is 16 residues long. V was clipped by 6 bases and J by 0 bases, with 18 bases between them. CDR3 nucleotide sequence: TGTGCCAGCAGCCCATCTAACCCAGGGGCCTCCTACGAGCAGTACTTC. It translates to CASSPSNPGASYEQYF.

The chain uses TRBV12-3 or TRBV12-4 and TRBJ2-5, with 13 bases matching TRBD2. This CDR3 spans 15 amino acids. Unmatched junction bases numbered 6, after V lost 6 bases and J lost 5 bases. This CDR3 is CASSSLAGGPETQYF. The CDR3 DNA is TGTGCCAGCAGCTCACTAGCGGGAGGGCCCGAGACCCAGTACTTC.

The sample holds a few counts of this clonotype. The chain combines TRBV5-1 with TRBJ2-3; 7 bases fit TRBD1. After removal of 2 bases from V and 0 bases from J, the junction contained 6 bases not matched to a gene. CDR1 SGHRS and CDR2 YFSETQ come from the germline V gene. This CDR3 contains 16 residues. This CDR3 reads CASSLRGRTSTDTQYF. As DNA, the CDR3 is TGCGCCAGCAGCTTAAGGGGGCGGACTAGCACAGATACGCAGTATTTT. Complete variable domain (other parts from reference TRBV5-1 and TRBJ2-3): KAGVTQTPRYLIKTRGQQVTLSCSPISGHRSVSWYQQTPGQGLQFLFEYFSETQRNKGNFPGRFSGRQFSNSRSEMNVSTLELGDSALYLCASSLRGRTSTDTQYFGPGTRLTVL.

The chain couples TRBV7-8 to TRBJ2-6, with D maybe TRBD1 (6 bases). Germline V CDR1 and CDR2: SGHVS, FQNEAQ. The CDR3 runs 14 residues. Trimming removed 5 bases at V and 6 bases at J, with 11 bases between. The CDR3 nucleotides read TGTGCCAGCAGCGGACGACAGGTGGCCAACGTCCTGACTTTC. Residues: CASSGRQVANVLTF. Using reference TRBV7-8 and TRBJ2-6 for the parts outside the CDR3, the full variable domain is GAGVSQSPRYKVAKRGQDVALRCDPISGHVSLFWYQQALGQGPEFLTYFQNEAQLDKSGLPSDRFFAERPEGSVSTLKIQRTQQEDSAVYLCASSGRQVANVLTFGAGSRLTVL.

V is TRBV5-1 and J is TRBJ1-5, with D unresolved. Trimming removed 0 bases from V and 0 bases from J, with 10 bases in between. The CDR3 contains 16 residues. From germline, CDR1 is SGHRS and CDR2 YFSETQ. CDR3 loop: CASSLGTGNSNQPQHF. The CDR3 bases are TGCGCCAGCAGCTTGGGGACGGGGAATAGCAATCAGCCCCAGCATTTT.

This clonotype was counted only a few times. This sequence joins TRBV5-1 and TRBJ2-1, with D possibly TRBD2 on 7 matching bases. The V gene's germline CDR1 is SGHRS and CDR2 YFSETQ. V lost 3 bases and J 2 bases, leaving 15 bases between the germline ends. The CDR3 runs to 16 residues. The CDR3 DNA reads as TGCGCCAGCAGCTCGGCCGGGGGGCAAACCTACAATGAGCAGTTCTTC. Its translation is CASSSAGGQTYNEQFF.

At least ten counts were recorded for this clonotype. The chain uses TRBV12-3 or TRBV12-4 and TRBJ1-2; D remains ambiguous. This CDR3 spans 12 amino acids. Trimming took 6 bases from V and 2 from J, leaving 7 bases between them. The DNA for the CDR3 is TGTGCCAGCAGCCCTGACAACTATGGCTACACCTTC. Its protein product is CASSPDNYGYTF.

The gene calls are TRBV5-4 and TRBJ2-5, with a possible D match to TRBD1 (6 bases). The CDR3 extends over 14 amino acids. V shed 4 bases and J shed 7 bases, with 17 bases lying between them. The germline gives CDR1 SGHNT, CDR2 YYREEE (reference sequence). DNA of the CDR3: TGTGCCAGCAGCACGGCCGACAGGTTTGGGACCCAGTACTTC. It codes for CASSTADRFGTQYF.

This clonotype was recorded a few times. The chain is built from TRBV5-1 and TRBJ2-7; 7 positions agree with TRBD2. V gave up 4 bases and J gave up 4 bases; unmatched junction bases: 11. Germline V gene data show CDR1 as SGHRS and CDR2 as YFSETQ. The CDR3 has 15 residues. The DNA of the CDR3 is TGCGCCAGCAGCACCCAAGCGGGATGGGGGTACGAGCAGTACTTC. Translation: CASSTQAGWGYEQYF.

The DNA for the CDR3 is TGTGCCAGCCGCCCGACTAGCGGGGTTACCTACAATGAGCAGTTCTTC. It is translated as CASRPTSGVTYNEQFF. The rearrangement joins TRBV6-1 to TRBJ2-1, with 11 bases that match TRBD2. CDR1 MNHNS and CDR2 SASEGT come from the germline V gene. The junction had 8 bases not matched to a gene; V was cut back by 8 bases and J by 2 bases. CDR3 length equals 16 residues.

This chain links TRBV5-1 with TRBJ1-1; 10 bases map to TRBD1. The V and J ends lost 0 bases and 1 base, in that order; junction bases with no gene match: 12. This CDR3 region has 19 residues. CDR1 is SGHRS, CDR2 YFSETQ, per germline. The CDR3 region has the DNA TGCGCCAGCAGCTTGGTAGGTGGGGGACAGGGGTATAGGAACACTGAAGCTTTCTTT. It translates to CASSLVGGGQGYRNTEAFF.

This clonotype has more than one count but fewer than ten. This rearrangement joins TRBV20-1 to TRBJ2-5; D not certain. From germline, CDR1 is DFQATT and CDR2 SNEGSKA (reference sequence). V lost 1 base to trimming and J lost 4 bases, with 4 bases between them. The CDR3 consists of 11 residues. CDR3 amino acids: CSARGPETQYF. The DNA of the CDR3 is TGCAGTGCTAGAGGTCCAGAGACCCAGTACTTC.

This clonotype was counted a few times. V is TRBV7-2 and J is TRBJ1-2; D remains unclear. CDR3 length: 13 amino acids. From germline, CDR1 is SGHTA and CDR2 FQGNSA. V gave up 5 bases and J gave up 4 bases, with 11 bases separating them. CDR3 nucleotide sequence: TGTGCCAGCAGCGTGGACGGGGTCTATGGCTACACCTTC. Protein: CASSVDGVYGYTF.

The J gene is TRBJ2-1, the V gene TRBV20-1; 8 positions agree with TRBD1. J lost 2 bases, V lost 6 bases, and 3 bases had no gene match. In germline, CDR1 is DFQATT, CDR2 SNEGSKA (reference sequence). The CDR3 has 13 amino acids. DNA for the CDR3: TGCAGTGCAGCACAGGGGGCCTACAATGAGCAGTTCTTC. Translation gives CSAAQGAYNEQFF.

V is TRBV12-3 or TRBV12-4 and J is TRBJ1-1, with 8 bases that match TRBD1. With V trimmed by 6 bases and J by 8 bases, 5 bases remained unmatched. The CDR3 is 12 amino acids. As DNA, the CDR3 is TGTGCCAGCAGCCCCAGGACAGGGGAAGCTTTCTTT. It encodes CASSPRTGEAFF.

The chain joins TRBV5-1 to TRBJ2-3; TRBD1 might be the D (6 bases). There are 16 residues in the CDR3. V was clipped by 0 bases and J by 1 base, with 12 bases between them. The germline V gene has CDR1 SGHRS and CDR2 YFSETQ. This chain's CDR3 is CASSLVRGSGTDTQYF. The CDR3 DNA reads TGCGCCAGCAGCTTGGTCAGGGGATCGGGCACAGATACGCAGTATTTT.

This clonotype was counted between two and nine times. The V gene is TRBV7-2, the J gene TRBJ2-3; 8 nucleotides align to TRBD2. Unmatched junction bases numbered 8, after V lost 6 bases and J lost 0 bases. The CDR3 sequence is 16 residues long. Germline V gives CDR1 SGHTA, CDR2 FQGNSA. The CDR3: CASSRAGLDSTDTQYF. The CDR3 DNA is TGTGCCAGCAGTCGGGCGGGACTAGACAGCACAGATACGCAGTATTTT.

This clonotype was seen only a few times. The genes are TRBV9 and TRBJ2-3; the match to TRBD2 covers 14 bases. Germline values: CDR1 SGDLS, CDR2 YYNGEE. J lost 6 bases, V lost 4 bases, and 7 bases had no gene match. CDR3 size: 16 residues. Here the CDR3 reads CASSPGTSGSVDTQYF. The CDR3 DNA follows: TGTGCCAGCAGCCCGGGGACTAGCGGGAGTGTTGATACGCAGTATTTT.

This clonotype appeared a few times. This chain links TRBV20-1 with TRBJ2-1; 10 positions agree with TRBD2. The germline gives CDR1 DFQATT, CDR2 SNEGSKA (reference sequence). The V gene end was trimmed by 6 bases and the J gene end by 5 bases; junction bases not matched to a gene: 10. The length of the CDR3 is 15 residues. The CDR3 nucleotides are TGCAGTGCCAAAGCACAACTAGCGGGACACAATGAGCAGTTCTTC. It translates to CSAKAQLAGHNEQFF.

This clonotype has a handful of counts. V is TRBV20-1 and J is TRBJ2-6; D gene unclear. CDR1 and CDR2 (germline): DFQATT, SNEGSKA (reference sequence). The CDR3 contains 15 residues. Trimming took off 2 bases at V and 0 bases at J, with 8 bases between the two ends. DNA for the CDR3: TGCAGTGCTAGATTACTGATCTCTGGGGCCAACGTCCTGACTTTC. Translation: CSARLLISGANVLTF.